The 3 T cell receptor beta chains presented below share a single source sample, sequenced in a study of shared clonotypes between healthy human individuals. The protocol was immunoSEQ multiplex PCR, while the TCRdb copy is restricted to in-frame clones and leaves out a portion. Here the sample spans about 1 million clones, about 70% being singletons. Material for sequencing was memory CD4+ T cells sorted from blood. Specified subset: CD45RA-negative fraction. The receptors originated from a man aged 18 to 30 in good health.

The chain recombines TRBV5-4 with TRBJ1-5; no definite D call. Trimming removed 0 bases from V and 4 bases from J, with 5 bases in between. Germline values: CDR1 SGHNT, CDR2 YYREEE (reference sequence). The CDR3 is 13 residues long. CDR3 amino acids: CASSLEINQPQHF. CDR3 in DNA: TGTGCCAGCAGCTTGGAAATAAATCAGCCCCAGCATTTT.

The CDR3 DNA reads TGTGCCAGCAGCCGACACAGCGGGAGGGACAATGAGCAGTTCTTC. Translation: CASSRHSGRDNEQFF. The gene calls are TRBV6-4 and TRBJ2-1; 10 bases agree with TRBD2. This CDR3 has 15 residues. Looked up from germline, CDR1 is MRHNA and CDR2 is SNTAGT. Trimming at V came to 6 bases and at J to 5 bases, leaving 7 bases not matched to a gene.

The chain recombines TRBV2 with TRBJ1-5, with D possibly TRBD1 on 6 matching bases. Germline V gene sequence: CDR1 SNHLY, CDR2 FYNNEI. The germline V and J ends were trimmed by 7 bases and 2 bases, with 12 bases remaining between them. This CDR3 is built from 14 residues. CDR3: CASKDRFGNQPQHF. The DNA for the CDR3 is TGTGCCAGCAAAGACAGGTTTGGCAATCAGCCCCAGCATTTT.